This T cell receptor beta chain came from a study of shared clonotypes between healthy human individuals. Looking at the study overall: Aged between 18 and 49, the donors were a couple of women and three men. Used for every donor were three CD4 naive, three CD4 memory, two CD8 naive and one CD8 memory plate. Study-level findings and limits: Clonotype sharing across donors was expected to vary with sequencing depth. Clonotypes that were shared across a handful of donors made up roughly 5.2% of naive CD4 clonotypes.

Sequenced by immunoSEQ multiplex PCR; TCRdb stores in-frame clones only, minus some. Of about 1.5 million clones in the sample, 95% to 99% were seen once. As for this clone: Its antigen remains unidentified.

The sequencing input was naive CD4+ T cells sorted from blood. This sample's subset: CD45RA+ positively selected. The receptor's source is a man aged 25-45 years in good health.

The CDR3 region is CASGEGGLAQYF. The CDR3 coding sequence is TGCGCCAGCGGGGAAGGCGGGCTTGCGCAGTATTTT. V is TRBV5-1 and J is TRBJ2-3; D is perhaps TRBD2 (5 bases). There are 12 residues in the CDR3. With 7 bases removed from V and 10 bases from J, the gap between germline ends came to 16 bases. The germline gives CDR1 SGHRS, CDR2 YFSETQ.